This T cell receptor beta chain was recorded in a study of T cell clonotyping in hematopoietic cell transplantation. V lost 4 bases, J lost 0 bases, and 6 bases stayed unmatched. The CDR3 length is 15 residues. In germline, CDR1 is SGDLS, CDR2 YYNGEE. Repertoires were generated with immunoSEQ multiplex PCR, while TCRdb's copy carries only in-frame clones and drops some. The sample gives around 12,000 clones, roughly 50% of which show up once; approximately 11% is in the top ten. The TCR originated in a man in his fifties or sixties in good health. Some clones in this sample may be carry-over from other donors' samples. The rearrangement links TRBV9 to TRBJ1-1; 7 nucleotides align to TRBD1. The specimen was peripheral blood mononuclear cells. This chain's CDR3 is CASSPRTGLNTEAFF. In nucleotides, the CDR3 is TGTGCCAGCAGCCCCCGGACAGGTTTGAACACTGAAGCTTTCTTT.